This T cell receptor beta chain was sequenced for a study of radiation and T cells in renal cell carcinoma (dated by TCRdb to between 2020 and 2021). Background for the entire study: TCR beta sequencing covered 55 or so samples in total, comprising some 25 tumors and around 27 peripheral blood samples. The final blood draw took place at 4 weeks after radiation, the same time as nephrectomy. In the 53 samples combined, 4,016,671 unique CDR3 nucleotide sequences were found, encoding about 2.7 million unique CDR3 amino acid sequences. On the study overall, not on this receptor specifically: Because pretreatment tumor biopsies were not available, the study could not determine whether clonotypes were already present within the tumor at baseline. Blood repertoire dynamics were not followed beyond 4 weeks after treatment. Top tumor clonotypes rose in blood from baseline to 2 weeks post-radiation, then contracted by 4 weeks, suggesting transient expansion of tumor-resident clones. With a single-armed trial design, the study had no way to address how radiation dose or scheduling affects the TCR repertoire.

Sample time point, as interpreted from the label and publication: blood 4 weeks post-SBRT, at nephrectomy. The intended sense of this specimen's treatment or condition label: 15 Gy SBRT to primary tumor, nephrectomy 4 weeks later. The samples were obtained from a clinical trial, where primary renal cell carcinomas were treated with 15 Gy stereotactic body radiation therapy and then removed by nephrectomy 4 weeks afterward. To track tumor-enriched clonotypes, serial peripheral blood was sampled from radiation-treated patients at baseline and at 2 weeks and 4 weeks after SBRT. Every patient's renal cell carcinoma showed clear cell pathology. The QIAamp DNA Blood Mini Kit (Qiagen) was used to prepare genomic DNA for TCR sequencing. The analyses included just those samples that passed every quality control check. V drops 4 bases and J drops 6 bases, leaving 13 bases in between. The CDR3 holds 13 amino acids from the cysteine to the phenylalanine. Only the CDR3 part of the read is kept: 39 bases, read in frame from the first base. Based on the germline V gene, the CDR1 and CDR2 sequences are MGHRA and YSYEKL.

TCR beta libraries were generated from genomic DNA with the immunoSEQ kit, following the manufacturer's recommendations. For library preparation, a first multiplex PCR was performed with proprietary primers, followed by a second PCR in which unique barcodes were added, and bead cleanups were performed after each round. Each sample batch included a kit-provided positive control reaction and a negative control reaction. The final libraries were assessed on an Agilent 4200 TapeStation D1000 ScreenTape, pooled by volume, and quantified by qPCR. An Illumina NextSeq500 fitted with a MidOutput 150-cycle cartridge performed the sequencing, running 156 Read1 cycles and 15 Index1 cycles with the kit's custom primers. The pooled library was loaded at 0.8 to 1 pM, with a roughly 22% PhiX control spiked in. Turning to the authors' computational methods: The vendor-processed data were analyzed in R, and a clonotype was defined as all T cells that share the same CDR3 nucleotide sequence. For clone abundance analyses, frequencies were normalized to the 10,000 most abundant clones in each sample. Public T cell clones, averaging fewer than five per sample, were removed before analysis. Tumor-enriched and baseline blood-enriched clonotypes were defined by at least a 32-fold difference in abundance between compartments. A beta-binomial differential abundance model was used to identify clonotypes that were expanded or contracted between blood time points. The Baroni-Urbani and Buser coefficient was used to measure tumor-blood repertoire similarity, and groups were compared with two-tailed Wilcoxon tests in R. The immuneACCESS repertoire file appears here via TCRdb, limited to in-frame rearrangements. These files lack a portion of the clones; in checked studies, under half of the deficit traces to unresolved V genes, and the cause of the others is not known. The DNA was the basis for D and trimming; V, J and clone size are from that table. This sample comprises about 150,000 clones, roughly 90% of them detected only once. The ten largest account for around a sixth of the sample.

Notes on this clone: What this receptor recognizes is not known. Base qualities are not provided; no much larger clone lies one nucleotide away.

Sample: blood, taken from a patient whose treatment included radiotherapy and nephrectomy. The V and J segments used are TRBV4-1 and TRBJ2-7; the D gene cannot be resolved reliably. This clonotype originated in a woman between 45 and 60 years old with renal cell carcinoma. The CDR3 protein: CASSRGGSTEQYF. The DNA is as follows: TGCGCCAGCAGCCGCGGCGGATCCACCGAGCAGTACTTC.